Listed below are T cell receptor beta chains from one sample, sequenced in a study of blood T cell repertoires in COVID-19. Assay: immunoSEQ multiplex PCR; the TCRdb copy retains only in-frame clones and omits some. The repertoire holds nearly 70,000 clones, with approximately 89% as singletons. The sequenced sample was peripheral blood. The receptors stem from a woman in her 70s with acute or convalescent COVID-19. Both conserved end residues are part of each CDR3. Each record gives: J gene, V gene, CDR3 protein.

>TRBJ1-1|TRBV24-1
CATSDSDRWNTEAFF
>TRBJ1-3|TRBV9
CASGGGVPGNTIYF
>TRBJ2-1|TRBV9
CASSVAPRSGSGDEQFF
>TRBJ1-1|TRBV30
CAWSVLGGNTEAFF
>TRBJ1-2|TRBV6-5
CASSTYRQANYGYTF
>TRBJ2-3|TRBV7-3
CASSLTGTSGLGTDTQYF
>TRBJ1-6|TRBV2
CASSPIRTGPSSYNSPLHF
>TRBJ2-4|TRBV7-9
CASAAREGPSLAKNIQYF
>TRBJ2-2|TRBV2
CASREQGNTGELFF
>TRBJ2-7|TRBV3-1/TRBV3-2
CASSPLAGYEQYF
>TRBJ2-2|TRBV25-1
CASSVQYTGELFF
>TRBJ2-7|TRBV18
CASSSSRSSYEQYF
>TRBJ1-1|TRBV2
CASRGTRLNTEAFF
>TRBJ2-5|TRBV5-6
CASSTGTVSLETQYF
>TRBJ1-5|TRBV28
CAGVGGIGPQHF
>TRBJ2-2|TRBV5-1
CASSTTGDTGELFF
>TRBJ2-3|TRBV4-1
CASSTSGRETDTQYF
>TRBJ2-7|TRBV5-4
CASSLGVPLRGPEQYF
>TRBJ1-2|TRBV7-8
CASSLAGTVGYTF
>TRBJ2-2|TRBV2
CASSDRTSGTGELFF
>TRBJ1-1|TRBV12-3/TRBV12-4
CASRPQGYLEAFF
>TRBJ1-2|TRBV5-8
CASSEDGMTPSGYTF
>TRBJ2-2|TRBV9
CASSSRVTNTGELFF
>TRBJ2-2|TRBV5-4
CASSLLQGNTGELFF
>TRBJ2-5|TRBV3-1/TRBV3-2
CASSQELAGGAGETQYF